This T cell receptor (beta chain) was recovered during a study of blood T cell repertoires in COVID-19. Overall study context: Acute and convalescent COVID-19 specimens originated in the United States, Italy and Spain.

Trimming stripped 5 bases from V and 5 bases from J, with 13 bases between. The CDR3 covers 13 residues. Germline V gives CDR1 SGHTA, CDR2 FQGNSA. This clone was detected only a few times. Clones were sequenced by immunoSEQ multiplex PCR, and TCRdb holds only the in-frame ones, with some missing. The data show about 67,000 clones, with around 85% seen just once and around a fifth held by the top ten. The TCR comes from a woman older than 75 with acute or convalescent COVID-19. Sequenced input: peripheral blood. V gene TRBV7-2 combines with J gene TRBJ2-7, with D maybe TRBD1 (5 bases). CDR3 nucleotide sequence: TGTGCCAGCAGCCAGAGTAGGGGTGACGAGCAGTACTTC. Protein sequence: CASSQSRGDEQYF.